The 17 T cell receptor beta chains in this list originate from one sample, sequenced in a study of OX40 agonist ivuxolimab in advanced cancers. Data came from immunoSEQ multiplex PCR; TCRdb stores just in-frame clones and leaves some out. The data show 35,000 to 45,000 clones, with about 86% seen just once and about a fifth held by the top ten. The sample consisted of CD4+ or CD8+ T cells sorted from blood, taken in a trial of the OX40 agonist ivuxolimab. These receptors were taken from an adult with an advanced solid tumor such as melanoma, head and neck, liver or kidney cancer.

The rearrangement joins TRBV7-2 to TRBJ2-1; possibly TRBD1 or TRBD2 for D (6 bases each). V was trimmed by 3 bases and J by 3 bases, leaving 18 bases between them. The germline V gene encodes CDR1 SGHTA and CDR2 FQGNSA. CDR3 size: 17 residues. The CDR3 sequence is CASSLISYGGHYNEQFF. The CDR3 nucleotides are TGTGCCAGCAGCTTGATTAGTTACGGGGGCCACTACAATGAGCAGTTCTTC.

The genes are TRBV5-4 and TRBJ1-1; D gene ambiguous. The V end lost 4 bases, the J end lost 1 base, and 11 bases lay between the germline ends. CDR3 length: 14 residues. From germline, CDR1 is SGHNT and CDR2 YYREEE (reference sequence). The CDR3 region has the DNA TGTGCCAGCAGCGTTGGTGGAGGGAACACTGAAGCTTTCTTT. This encodes CASSVGGGNTEAFF.

V usage is TRBV7-6 and J usage is TRBJ1-5; D is undetermined. The V and J ends lost 1 base and 6 bases respectively, with 10 bases between them. Germline CDR1 reads SGHVS; CDR2 reads FNYEAQ. The CDR3 has 14 residues. In nucleotides, the CDR3 is TGTGCCAGCAGCTTAGGGGGATACACTCAGCCCCAGCATTTT. Its protein product is CASSLGGYTQPQHF.

The chain carries TRBV12-5 and TRBJ1-4; no clear D. This CDR3 has 14 residues. Germline lookup yields CDR1 LGHNT and CDR2 FRNRAP. The germline V and J ends were trimmed by 1 base and 5 bases, with 8 bases remaining between them. The CDR3 region is CASGLDGGNEKLFF. As DNA, the CDR3 is TGTGCTAGTGGTTTGGACGGAGGAAATGAAAAACTGTTTTTT.

The CDR3 sequence is CASSYSAVPTNYGYTF. The CDR3 DNA is TGTGCCAGCAGTTACTCGGCTGTACCCACTAACTATGGCTACACCTTC. This chain links TRBV6-5 with TRBJ1-2; D unclear. The germline V gene encodes CDR1 MNHEY and CDR2 SVGAGI. This CDR3 spans 16 amino acids. The V end was cut by 0 bases, the J end by 0 bases, with 11 bases between.

The CDR3 bases are TGTGCCAGCAGTGATCCGCAGGGTCAAGAGACCCAGTACTTC. It translates to CASSDPQGQETQYF. The chain joins TRBV2 to TRBJ2-5, with a weak D call TRBD1 (5 bases). Per the germline V gene, CDR1 is SNHLY and CDR2 is FYNNEI. Deletions cut 3 bases from V and 2 bases from J, with 10 bases between. The CDR3 runs to 14 residues.

V gene TRBV2 combines with J gene TRBJ2-3; no firm D call. The V and J ends lost 1 base and 6 bases respectively, with 14 bases between them. Germline V gives CDR1 SNHLY, CDR2 FYNNEI. This CDR3 region has 15 residues. The CDR3 loop is CASSEVRRFGDTQYF. The CDR3 DNA is TGTGCCAGCAGTGAAGTCCGCCGGTTTGGGGATACGCAGTATTTT.

This rearrangement joins TRBV5-4 to TRBJ1-1; TRBD1 agrees at 7 bases. This CDR3 is 14 amino acids long. Germline values: CDR1 SGHNT, CDR2 YYREEE (reference sequence). V shed 3 bases, J shed 4 bases, and the junction held 6 bases outside the gene matches. CDR3 loop: CASSSEQGSTEAFF. CDR3 sequence (DNA): TGTGCCAGCAGCTCGGAACAGGGGAGCACTGAAGCTTTCTTT.

CDR3 sequence (DNA): TGTGCCTCGGCCGTGGGTGAGGGCTACACCTTC. Amino acids: CASAVGEGYTF. The chain carries TRBV10-3 and TRBJ1-2, with D uncertain. V was cut by 11 bases and J by 8 bases, with 15 bases left in between. Germline V gene sequence: CDR1 ENHRY, CDR2 SYGVKD. This CDR3 is built from 11 residues.

The table lists this clone with a few counts. V and J are TRBV9 and TRBJ1-5; 7 positions match TRBD1. The CDR3 runs to 14 residues. Germline V gene sequence: CDR1 SGDLS, CDR2 YYNGEE. V shed 5 bases, J shed 4 bases, and the junction held 6 bases outside the gene matches. This chain's CDR3 is CASSSGGSNQPQHF. CDR3 bases: TGTGCCAGCAGTTCAGGGGGAAGTAATCAGCCCCAGCATTTT.

This clone was seen more than once but under ten times. This chain joins TRBV2 and TRBJ1-1; possible D gene TRBD1, 5 bases. Germline-derived CDR1 and CDR2 are SNHLY and FYNNEI. Trimming shortened V by 6 bases and J by 4 bases, and 15 bases separated the two germline ends. The CDR3 is made up of 14 amino acids. The CDR3 sequence: CASSPRRAGTEAFF. In nucleotides, the CDR3 is TGTGCCAGCAGCCCCCGCAGGGCAGGCACTGAAGCTTTCTTT.

The chain links TRBV27 to TRBJ2-2; the match to TRBD2 covers 7 bases. Germline CDR1 and CDR2: MNHEY and SMNVEV (reference sequence). After removal of 4 bases from V and 6 bases from J, the junction contained 8 bases not matched to a gene. CDR3 length: 15 residues. The CDR3 DNA sequence: TGTGCCAGCAGTTCCGGGACTACGAGTGCCGGGGAGCTGTTTTTT. It yields the protein CASSSGTTSAGELFF.

The chain recombines TRBV28 with TRBJ2-3; a weak D match, TRBD2 (5 bases). V dropped 4 bases and J dropped 5 bases, with 7 bases sitting between them. The germline CDR1 and CDR2 sequences are MDHEN and SYDVKM. The CDR3 spans 12 residues. The CDR3 sequence: CASSSAGDTQYF. CDR3 DNA: TGTGCCAGCAGTTCGGCGGGAGATACGCAGTATTTT.

The V call is TRBV4-3, the J call TRBJ1-3, with a tentative D call TRBD1 (5 bases). Trimming cost V 0 bases and J 4 bases, with 13 bases left between them. This CDR3 region has 16 residues. Germline V gene lookup returns CDR1 LGHNA and CDR2 YSLEER. DNA of the CDR3: TGCGCCAGCAGCCAAGATTGGGGCAGGGCGGGAAACACCATATATTTT. Translating it yields CASSQDWGRAGNTIYF.

The chain has TRBV11-2 and TRBJ2-1; 7 nucleotides match TRBD1. Germline values: CDR1 SGHAT, CDR2 FQNNGV. Germline trimming cut 0 bases from V and 4 bases from J; bases unmatched to any gene: 6. The CDR3 covers 16 residues. The chain's CDR3 is CASSLEWDSVYNEQFF. The CDR3 DNA reads as TGTGCCAGCAGCTTAGAATGGGACAGCGTATACAATGAGCAGTTCTTC. Full variable domain (missing parts from reference TRBV11-2 and TRBJ2-1): EAGVAQSPRYKIIEKRQSVAFWCNPISGHATLYWYQQILGQGPKLLIQFQNNGVVDDSQLPKDRFSAERLKGVDSTLKIQPAKLEDSAVYLCASSLEWDSVYNEQFFGPGTRLTVL.

This clone was seen just once. This sequence joins TRBV5-6 and TRBJ2-5; TRBD2 agrees at 7 bases. CDR3 length equals 16 residues. The trim removed 0 bases at V and 2 bases at J, leaving 7 bases unmatched. Per germline, CDR1 SGHDT and CDR2 YYEEEE. CDR3 amino acids: CASSLASGVPQETQYF. CDR3 in DNA: TGTGCCAGCAGCTTGGCCAGCGGGGTACCTCAAGAGACCCAGTACTTC.

This clone has only a few counts. The chain uses TRBV5-4 and TRBJ2-5, with 8 positions matching TRBD1. Germline V lookup: CDR1 SGHNT, CDR2 YYREEE (reference sequence). The V and J ends lost 6 bases and 2 bases, in that order; junction bases with no gene match: 12. The CDR3 loop spans 16 amino acids. CDR3 DNA sequence: TGTGCCAGCAACCTACCAAAACAGGGGGAACAAGAGACCCAGTACTTC. Amino acid sequence: CASNLPKQGEQETQYF. Looking up the rest from reference TRBV5-4 and TRBJ2-5 gives the full variable domain: ETGVTQSPTHLIKTRGQQVTLRCSSQSGHNTVSWYQQALGQGPQFIFQYYREEENGRGNFPPRFSGLQFPNYSSELNVNALELDDSALYLCASNLPKQGEQETQYFGPGTRLLVL.